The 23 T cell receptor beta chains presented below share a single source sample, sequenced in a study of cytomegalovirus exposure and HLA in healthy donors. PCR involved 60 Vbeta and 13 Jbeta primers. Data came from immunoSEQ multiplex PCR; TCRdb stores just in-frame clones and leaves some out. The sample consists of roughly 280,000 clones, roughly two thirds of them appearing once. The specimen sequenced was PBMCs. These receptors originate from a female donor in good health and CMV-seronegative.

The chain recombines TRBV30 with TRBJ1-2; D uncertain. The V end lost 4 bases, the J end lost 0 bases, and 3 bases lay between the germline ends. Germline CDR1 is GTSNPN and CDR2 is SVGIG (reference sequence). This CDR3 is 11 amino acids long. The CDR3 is CAWNTNYGYTF. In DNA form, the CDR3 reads TGTGCCTGGAACACTAACTATGGCTACACCTTC. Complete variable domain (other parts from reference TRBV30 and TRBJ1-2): SQTIHQWPATLVQPVGSPLSLECTVEGTSNPNLYWYRQAAGRGLQLLFYSVGIGQISSEVPQNLSASRPQDRQFILSSKKLLLSDSGFYLCAWNTNYGYTFGSGTRLTVV.

Written as DNA, the CDR3 is TGTGCCAGCAGCCGGGGGTCGGGTGAGGGAAAAAACAATGAGCAGTTCTTC. It codes for CASSRGSGEGKNNEQFF. The chain employs TRBV5-4 and TRBJ2-1, with a tentative D call TRBD2 (6 bases). With 4 bases removed from V and 5 bases from J, the gap between germline ends came to 22 bases. From germline, CDR1 is SGHNT and CDR2 YYREEE (reference sequence). This CDR3 is built from 17 residues.

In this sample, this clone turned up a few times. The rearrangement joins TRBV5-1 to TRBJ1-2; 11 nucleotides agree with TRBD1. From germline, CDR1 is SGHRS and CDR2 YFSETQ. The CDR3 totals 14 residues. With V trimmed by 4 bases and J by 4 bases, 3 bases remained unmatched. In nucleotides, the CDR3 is TGCGCCAGCAGCCCAGGGACAGGGGGCTATGGCTACACCTTC. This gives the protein CASSPGTGGYGYTF.

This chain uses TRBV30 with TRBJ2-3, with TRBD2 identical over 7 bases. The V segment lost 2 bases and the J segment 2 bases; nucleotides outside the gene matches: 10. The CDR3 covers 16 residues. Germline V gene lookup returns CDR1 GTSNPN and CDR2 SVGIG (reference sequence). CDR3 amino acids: CAWSHVTSESTDTQYF. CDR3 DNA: TGTGCCTGGAGTCATGTTACTAGCGAGTCCACAGATACGCAGTATTTT.

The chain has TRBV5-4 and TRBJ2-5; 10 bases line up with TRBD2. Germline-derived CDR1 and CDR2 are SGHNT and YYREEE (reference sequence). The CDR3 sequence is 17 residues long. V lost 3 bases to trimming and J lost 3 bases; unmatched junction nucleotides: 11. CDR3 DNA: TGTGCCAGCAGCTACCGATCGGGGACTAGCGCGAAAGAGACCCAGTACTTC. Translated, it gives CASSYRSGTSAKETQYF.

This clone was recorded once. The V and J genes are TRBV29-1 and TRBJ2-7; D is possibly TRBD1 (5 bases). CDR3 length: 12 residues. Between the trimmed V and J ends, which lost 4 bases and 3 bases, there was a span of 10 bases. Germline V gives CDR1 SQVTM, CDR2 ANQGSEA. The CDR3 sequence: CSVGGRVYEQYF. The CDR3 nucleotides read TGCAGCGTTGGCGGCAGGGTCTACGAGCAGTACTTC.

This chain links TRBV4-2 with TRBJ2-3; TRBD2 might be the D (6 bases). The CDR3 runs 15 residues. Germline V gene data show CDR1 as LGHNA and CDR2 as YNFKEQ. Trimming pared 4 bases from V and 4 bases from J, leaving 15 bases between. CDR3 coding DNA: TGTGCCAGCAGCCCGAAGACTAGTCAGGCAGATACGCAGTATTTT. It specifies CASSPKTSQADTQYF.

In DNA form, the CDR3 reads TGTGCCAGCAGTGAAAGTTTACTGTACTACGAGCAGTACTTC. Translated, it gives CASSESLLYYEQYF. The rearrangement uses TRBV2 and TRBJ2-7; D unresolved. V lost 2 bases and J lost 3, with 11 bases in between. This CDR3 is built from 14 residues. Germline V gene lookup returns CDR1 SNHLY and CDR2 FYNNEI.

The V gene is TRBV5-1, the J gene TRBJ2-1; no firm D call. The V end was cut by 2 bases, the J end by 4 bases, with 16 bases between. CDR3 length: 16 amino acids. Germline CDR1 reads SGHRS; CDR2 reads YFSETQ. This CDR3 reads CASSLSRVAPYNEQFF. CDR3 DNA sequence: TGCGCCAGCAGCTTAAGCCGGGTGGCTCCTTACAATGAGCAGTTCTTC. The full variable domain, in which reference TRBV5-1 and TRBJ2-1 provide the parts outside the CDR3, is KAGVTQTPRYLIKTRGQQVTLSCSPISGHRSVSWYQQTPGQGLQFLFEYFSETQRNKGNFPGRFSGRQFSNSRSEMNVSTLELGDSALYLCASSLSRVAPYNEQFFGPGTRLTVL.

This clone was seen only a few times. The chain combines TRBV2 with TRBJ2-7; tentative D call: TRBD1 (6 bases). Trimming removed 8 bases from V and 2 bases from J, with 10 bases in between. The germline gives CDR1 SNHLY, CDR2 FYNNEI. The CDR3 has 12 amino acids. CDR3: CASADSPYEQYF. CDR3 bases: TGTGCCAGCGCGGACAGCCCCTACGAGCAGTACTTC.

The CDR3 DNA is TGTGCCAGCACCCTAGGGGCGGAAAGGTCCGGGGAGCTGTTTTTT. Protein: CASTLGAERSGELFF. The chain couples TRBV6-5 to TRBJ2-2, with D possibly TRBD1 on 5 matching bases. Germline V gene lookup returns CDR1 MNHEY and CDR2 SVGAGI. Trimming stripped 7 bases from V and 6 bases from J, with 18 bases between. CDR3 length: 15 amino acids.

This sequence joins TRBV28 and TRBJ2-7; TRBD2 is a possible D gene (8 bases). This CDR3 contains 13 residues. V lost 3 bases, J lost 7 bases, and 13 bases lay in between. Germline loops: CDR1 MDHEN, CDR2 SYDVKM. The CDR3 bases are TGTGCCAGCAGTTTGGCGGGGGGACAGGAGCAGTACTTC. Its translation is CASSLAGGQEQYF.

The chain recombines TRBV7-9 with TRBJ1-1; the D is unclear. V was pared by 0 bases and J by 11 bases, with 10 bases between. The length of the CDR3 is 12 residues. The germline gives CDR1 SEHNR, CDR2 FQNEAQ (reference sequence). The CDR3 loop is CASSLALDWAFF. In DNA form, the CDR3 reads TGTGCCAGCAGCTTAGCTTTAGATTGGGCTTTCTTT.

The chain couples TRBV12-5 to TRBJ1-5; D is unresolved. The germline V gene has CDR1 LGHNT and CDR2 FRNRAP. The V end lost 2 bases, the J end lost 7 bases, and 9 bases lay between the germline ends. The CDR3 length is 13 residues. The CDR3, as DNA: TGTGCTAGTGGTTTGAATCCGGGGCAGCCCCAGCATTTT. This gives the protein CASGLNPGQPQHF.

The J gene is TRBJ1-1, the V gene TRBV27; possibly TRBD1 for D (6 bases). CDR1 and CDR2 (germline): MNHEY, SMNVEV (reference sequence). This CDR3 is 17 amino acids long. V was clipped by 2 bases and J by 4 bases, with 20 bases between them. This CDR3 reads CASSLGGASGRSTEAFF. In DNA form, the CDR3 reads TGTGCCAGCAGTTTAGGGGGGGCGTCTGGAAGGAGCACTGAAGCTTTCTTT.

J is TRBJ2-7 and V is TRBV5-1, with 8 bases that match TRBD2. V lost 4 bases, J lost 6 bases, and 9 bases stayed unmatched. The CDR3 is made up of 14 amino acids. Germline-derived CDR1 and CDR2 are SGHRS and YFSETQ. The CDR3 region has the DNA TGCGCCAGCAGCCCTGTAAGCGGGGGTCTCGAGCAGTACTTC. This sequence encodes CASSPVSGGLEQYF.

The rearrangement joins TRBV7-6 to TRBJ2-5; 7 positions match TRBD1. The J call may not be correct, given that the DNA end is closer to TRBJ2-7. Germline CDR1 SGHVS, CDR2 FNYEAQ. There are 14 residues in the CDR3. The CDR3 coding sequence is TGTGCCAGCAGCTTAGCCGCAGGGGGACCCGAGCAGTACTTC. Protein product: CASSLAAGGPEQYF.

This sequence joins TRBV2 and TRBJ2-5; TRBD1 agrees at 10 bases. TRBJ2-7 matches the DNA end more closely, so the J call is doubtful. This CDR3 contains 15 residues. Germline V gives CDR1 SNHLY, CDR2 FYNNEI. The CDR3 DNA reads TGTGCCAGCAGTGAATCGGGACAGGGGAGCTACGAGCAGTACTTC. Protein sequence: CASSESGQGSYEQYF.

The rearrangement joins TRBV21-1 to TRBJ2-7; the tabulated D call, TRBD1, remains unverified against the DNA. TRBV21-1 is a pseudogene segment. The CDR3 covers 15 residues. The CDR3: CASSSGTGFSYEQYF. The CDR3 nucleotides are TGTGCCAGCAGCTCCGGGACAGGGTTCTCCTACGAGCAGTACTTC.

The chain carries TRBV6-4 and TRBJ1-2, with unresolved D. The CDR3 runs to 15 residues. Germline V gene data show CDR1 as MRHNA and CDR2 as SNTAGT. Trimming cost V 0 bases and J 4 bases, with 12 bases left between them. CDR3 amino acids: CASSDSGEAGYGYTF. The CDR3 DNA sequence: TGTGCCAGCAGTGACTCCGGAGAGGCCGGCTATGGCTACACCTTC.

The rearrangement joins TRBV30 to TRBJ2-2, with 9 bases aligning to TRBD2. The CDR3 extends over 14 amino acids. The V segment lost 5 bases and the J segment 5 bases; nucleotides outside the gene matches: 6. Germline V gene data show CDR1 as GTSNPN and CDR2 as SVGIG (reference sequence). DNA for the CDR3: TGTGCCTGGGATAGCGGGAGAGGTACCGGGGAGCTGTTTTTT. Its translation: CAWDSGRGTGELFF.

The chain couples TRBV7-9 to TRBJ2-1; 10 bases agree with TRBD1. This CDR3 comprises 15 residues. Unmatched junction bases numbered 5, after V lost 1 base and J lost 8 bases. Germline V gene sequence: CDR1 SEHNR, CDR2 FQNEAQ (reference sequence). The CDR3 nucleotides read TGTGCCAGCAGCTTAGGACAGGGGGCCCAGCATGAGCAGTTCTTC. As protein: CASSLGQGAQHEQFF. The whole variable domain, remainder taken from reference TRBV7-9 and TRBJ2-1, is DTGVSQNPRHKITKRGQNVTFRCDPISEHNRLYWYRQTLGQGPEFLTYFQNEAQLEKSRLLSDRFSAERPKGSFSTLEIQRTEQGDSAMYLCASSLGQGAQHEQFFGPGTRLTVL.

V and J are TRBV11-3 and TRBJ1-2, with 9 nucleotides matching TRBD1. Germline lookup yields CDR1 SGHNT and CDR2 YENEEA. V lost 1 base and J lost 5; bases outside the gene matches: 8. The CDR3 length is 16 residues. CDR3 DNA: TGTGCCAGCAGCTTAGGTTGGGGACAGGGCTCTTATGGCTACACCTTC. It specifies CASSLGWGQGSYGYTF.